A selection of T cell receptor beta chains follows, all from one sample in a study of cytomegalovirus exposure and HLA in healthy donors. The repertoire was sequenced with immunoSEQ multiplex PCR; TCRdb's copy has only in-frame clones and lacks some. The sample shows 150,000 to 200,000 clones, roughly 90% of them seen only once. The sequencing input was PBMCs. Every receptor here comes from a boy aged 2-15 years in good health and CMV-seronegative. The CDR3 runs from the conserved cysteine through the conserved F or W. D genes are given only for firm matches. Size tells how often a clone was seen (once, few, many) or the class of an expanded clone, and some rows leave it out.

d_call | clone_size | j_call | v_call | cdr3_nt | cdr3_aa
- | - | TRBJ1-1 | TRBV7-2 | TGTGCCAGCAGCTTAGGCTCAGGGCCAACGGAAGCTTTCTTT | CASSLGSGPTEAFF
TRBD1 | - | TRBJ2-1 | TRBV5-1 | TGCGCCAGCAGCGCAATTCCGGGACAGGGCGATGGTGAGCAGTTCTTC | CASSAIPGQGDGEQFF
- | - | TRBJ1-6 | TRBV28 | TGTGCCAGCAGTTTGGGGGCGCGGGTGAATTCACCCCTCCACTTT | CASSLGARVNSPLHF
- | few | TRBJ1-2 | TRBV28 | TGTGCCAGCAGTCAGGGGTTCTATGGCTACACCTTC | CASSQGFYGYTF
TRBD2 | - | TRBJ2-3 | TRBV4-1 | TGCGCCAGCAGCCAGACTAGCGGGTACACAGATACGCAGTATTTT | CASSQTSGYTDTQYF
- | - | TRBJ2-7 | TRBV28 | TGTGCCAGCACTGGGGGACTTGTGGCGTACTACGAGCAGTACTTC | CASTGGLVAYYEQYF
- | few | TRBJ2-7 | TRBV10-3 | TGTGCCATCAGTGCCCCGAGAGGGTTGAACGACGAGCAGTACTTC | CAISAPRGLNDEQYF
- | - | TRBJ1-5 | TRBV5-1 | TGCGCCAGCAGCCTGGGGGACATCAGCAATCAGCCCCAGCATTTT | CASSLGDISNQPQHF
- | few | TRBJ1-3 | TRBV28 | TGTGCCAGCGCGGAAGGGAGCTCTGGAAACACCATATATTTT | CASAEGSSGNTIYF
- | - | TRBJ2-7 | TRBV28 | TGTGCCAGCAGTTCCACACCCCGCGGCGAGCAGTACTTC | CASSSTPRGEQYF